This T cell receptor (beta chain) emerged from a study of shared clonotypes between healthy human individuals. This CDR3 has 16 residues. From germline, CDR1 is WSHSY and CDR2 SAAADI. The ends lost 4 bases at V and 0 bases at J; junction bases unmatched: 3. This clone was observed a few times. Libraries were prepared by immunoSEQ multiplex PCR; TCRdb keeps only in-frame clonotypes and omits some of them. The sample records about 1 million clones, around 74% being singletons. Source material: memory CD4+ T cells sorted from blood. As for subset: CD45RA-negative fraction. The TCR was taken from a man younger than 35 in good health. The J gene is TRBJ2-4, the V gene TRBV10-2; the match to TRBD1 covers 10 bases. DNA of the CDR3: TGCGCCAGCAGTGGAGGGGACAGGGGAGCCAAAAACATTCAGTACTTC. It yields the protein CASSGGDRGAKNIQYF.